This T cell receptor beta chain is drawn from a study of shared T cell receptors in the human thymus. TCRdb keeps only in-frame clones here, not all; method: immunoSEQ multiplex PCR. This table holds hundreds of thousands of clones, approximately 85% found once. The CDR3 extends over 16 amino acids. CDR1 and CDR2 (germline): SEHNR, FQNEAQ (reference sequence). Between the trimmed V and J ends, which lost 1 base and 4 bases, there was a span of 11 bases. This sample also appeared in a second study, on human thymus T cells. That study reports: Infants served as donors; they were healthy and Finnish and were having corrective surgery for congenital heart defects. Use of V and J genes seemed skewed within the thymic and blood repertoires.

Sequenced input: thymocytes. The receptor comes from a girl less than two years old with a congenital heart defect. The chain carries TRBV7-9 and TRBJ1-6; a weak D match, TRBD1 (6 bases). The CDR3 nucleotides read TGTGCCAGCAGCTTAGTGGACAGAACTTATAATTCACCCCTCCACTTT. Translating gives CASSLVDRTYNSPLHF.